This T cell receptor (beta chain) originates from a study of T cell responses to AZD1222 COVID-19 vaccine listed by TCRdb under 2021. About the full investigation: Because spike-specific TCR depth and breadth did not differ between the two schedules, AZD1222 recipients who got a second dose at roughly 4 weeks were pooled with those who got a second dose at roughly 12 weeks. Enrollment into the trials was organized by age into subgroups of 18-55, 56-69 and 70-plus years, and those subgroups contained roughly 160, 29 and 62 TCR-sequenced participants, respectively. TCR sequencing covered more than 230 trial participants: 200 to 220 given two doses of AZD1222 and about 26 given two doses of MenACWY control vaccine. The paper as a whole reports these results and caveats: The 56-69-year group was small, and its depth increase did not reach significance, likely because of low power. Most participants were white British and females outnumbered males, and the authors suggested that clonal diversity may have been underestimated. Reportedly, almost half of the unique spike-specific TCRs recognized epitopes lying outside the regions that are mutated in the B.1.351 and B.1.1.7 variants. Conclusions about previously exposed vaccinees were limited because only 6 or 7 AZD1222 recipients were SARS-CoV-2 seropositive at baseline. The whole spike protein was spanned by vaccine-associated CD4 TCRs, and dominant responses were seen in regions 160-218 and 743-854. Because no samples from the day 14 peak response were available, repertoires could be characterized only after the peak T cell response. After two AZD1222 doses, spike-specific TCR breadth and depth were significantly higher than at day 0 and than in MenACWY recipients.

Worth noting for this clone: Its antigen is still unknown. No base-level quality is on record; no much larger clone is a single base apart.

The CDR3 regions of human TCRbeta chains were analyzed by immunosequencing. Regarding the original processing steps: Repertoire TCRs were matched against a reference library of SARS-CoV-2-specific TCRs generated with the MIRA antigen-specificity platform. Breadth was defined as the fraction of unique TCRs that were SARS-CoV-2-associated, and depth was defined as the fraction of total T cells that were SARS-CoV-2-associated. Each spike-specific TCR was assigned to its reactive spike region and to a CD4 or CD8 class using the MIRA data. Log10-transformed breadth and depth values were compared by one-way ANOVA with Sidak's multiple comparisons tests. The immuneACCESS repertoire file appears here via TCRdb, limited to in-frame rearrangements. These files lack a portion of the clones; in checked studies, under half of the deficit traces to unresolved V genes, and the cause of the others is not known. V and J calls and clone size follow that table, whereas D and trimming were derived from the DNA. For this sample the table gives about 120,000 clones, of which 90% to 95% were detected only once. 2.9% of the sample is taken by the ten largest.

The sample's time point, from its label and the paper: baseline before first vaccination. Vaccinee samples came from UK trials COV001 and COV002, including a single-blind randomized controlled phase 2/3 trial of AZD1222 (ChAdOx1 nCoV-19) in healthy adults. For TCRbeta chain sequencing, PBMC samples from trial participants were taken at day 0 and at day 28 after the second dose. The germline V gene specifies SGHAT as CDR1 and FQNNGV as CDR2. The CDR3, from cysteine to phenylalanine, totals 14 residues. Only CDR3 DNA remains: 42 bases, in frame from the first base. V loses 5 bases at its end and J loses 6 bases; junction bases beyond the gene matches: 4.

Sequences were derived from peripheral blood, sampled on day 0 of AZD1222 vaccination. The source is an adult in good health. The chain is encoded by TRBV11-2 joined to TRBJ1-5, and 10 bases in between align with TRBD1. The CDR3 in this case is CASSPRTGGQPQHF. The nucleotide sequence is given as TGTGCCAGCAGCCCACGGACAGGGGGTCAGCCCCAGCATTTT.